This T cell receptor (beta chain) was recorded in a study of cytomegalovirus exposure and HLA in healthy donors. Points from the study as a whole: In an earlier analysis, in about 530 donors, most V segments appeared productive either ~87% or ~30% of the time. The authors reported that TCR beta sequences could predict HLA-A and HLA-B alleles. These predictions were accurate for most subjects in the first cohort.

Use of 60 Vbeta and 13 Jbeta primers characterized the PCR. Assay: immunoSEQ multiplex PCR; the TCRdb copy retains only in-frame clones and omits some. Among tens of thousands of clones, approximately 86% were seen once, and the ten largest hold approximately 8%. In the case of this clone: Its antigen is unidentified.

The CDR3 totals 16 residues. Trimming at V came to 3 bases and at J to 6 bases, leaving 10 bases not matched to a gene. CDR1 and CDR2 from the germline V gene are MNHEY and SMNVEV (reference sequence). The sample comprised PBMCs. The chain links TRBV27 to TRBJ2-3, with TRBD2 identical over 9 bases. The TCR sequence derives from a woman in her 40s in good health and CMV-seropositive. CDR3 region: CASSLVAGVSPDTQYF. CDR3 coding DNA: TGTGCCAGCAGTTTGGTAGCGGGAGTCTCCCCCGATACGCAGTATTTT.